A selection of T cell receptor beta chains follows, all from one sample in a study of preoperative IRX-2 immunotherapy in early breast cancer. Generated by immunoSEQ multiplex PCR, the TCRdb table keeps only in-frame clones and is missing some. The table has around 34,000 clones, roughly 96% seen once. Sampling was performed from a patient treated with IRX-2 immunotherapy. The receptor set was obtained from a human donor with breast cancer. Each CDR3 is given with its conserved first and last residue. Each record gives: CDR3 protein, CDR3 DNA, V gene, clone size, J gene, D gene. A D gene is named only where the DNA matches it firmly. Clone size is shown for a subset of rows, as once, few, many or a class of expanded clone.

CDR3: CASSPLAGGTDTQYF
DNA: TGTGCCAGCAGCCCCCTAGCGGGAGGGACAGATACGCAGTATTTT
V: TRBV7-2
size: .
J: TRBJ2-3
D: TRBD2

CDR3: CASSYSSNQPQHF
DNA: TGTGCCAGCAGTTATTCCAGCAATCAGCCCCAGCATTTT
V: TRBV27
size: .
J: TRBJ1-5
D: .

CDR3: CAIRGRPEDEQYF
DNA: TGTGCCATCAGGGGCCGACCTGAGGACGAGCAGTACTTC
V: TRBV10-3
size: .
J: TRBJ2-7
D: .

CDR3: CASSEFLGSGIQETQYF
DNA: TGTGCCAGCAGTGAATTCCTAGGTAGCGGGATCCAGGAGACCCAGTACTTC
V: TRBV6-1
size: .
J: TRBJ2-5
D: TRBD2

CDR3: CSVARTYEQYF
DNA: TGCAGCGTGGCGCGAACCTACGAGCAGTACTTC
V: TRBV29-1
size: .
J: TRBJ2-7
D: .

CDR3: CASSPIQGWETQYF
DNA: TGCGCCAGCAGCCCTATTCAGGGTTGGGAGACCCAGTACTTC
V: TRBV4-1
size: .
J: TRBJ2-5
D: .

CDR3: CASSDRALSYEQYF
DNA: TGTGCCAGCAGCGACAGGGCCCTCTCCTACGAGCAGTACTTC
V: TRBV9
size: .
J: TRBJ2-7
D: .

CDR3: CASSVGDRGTEAFF
DNA: TGTGCCAGCAGCGTAGGGGACAGGGGAACTGAAGCTTTCTTT
V: TRBV9
size: once
J: TRBJ1-1
D: TRBD1

CDR3: CASSFGTGFGEQYF
DNA: TGTGCCAGCAGCTTCGGGACAGGGTTTGGCGAGCAGTACTTC
V: TRBV7-2
size: .
J: TRBJ2-7
D: TRBD1

CDR3: CASSIQGPPGNTIYF
DNA: TGTGCCAGCAGCATACAGGGTCCCCCTGGAAACACCATATATTTT
V: TRBV7-3
size: .
J: TRBJ1-3
D: .